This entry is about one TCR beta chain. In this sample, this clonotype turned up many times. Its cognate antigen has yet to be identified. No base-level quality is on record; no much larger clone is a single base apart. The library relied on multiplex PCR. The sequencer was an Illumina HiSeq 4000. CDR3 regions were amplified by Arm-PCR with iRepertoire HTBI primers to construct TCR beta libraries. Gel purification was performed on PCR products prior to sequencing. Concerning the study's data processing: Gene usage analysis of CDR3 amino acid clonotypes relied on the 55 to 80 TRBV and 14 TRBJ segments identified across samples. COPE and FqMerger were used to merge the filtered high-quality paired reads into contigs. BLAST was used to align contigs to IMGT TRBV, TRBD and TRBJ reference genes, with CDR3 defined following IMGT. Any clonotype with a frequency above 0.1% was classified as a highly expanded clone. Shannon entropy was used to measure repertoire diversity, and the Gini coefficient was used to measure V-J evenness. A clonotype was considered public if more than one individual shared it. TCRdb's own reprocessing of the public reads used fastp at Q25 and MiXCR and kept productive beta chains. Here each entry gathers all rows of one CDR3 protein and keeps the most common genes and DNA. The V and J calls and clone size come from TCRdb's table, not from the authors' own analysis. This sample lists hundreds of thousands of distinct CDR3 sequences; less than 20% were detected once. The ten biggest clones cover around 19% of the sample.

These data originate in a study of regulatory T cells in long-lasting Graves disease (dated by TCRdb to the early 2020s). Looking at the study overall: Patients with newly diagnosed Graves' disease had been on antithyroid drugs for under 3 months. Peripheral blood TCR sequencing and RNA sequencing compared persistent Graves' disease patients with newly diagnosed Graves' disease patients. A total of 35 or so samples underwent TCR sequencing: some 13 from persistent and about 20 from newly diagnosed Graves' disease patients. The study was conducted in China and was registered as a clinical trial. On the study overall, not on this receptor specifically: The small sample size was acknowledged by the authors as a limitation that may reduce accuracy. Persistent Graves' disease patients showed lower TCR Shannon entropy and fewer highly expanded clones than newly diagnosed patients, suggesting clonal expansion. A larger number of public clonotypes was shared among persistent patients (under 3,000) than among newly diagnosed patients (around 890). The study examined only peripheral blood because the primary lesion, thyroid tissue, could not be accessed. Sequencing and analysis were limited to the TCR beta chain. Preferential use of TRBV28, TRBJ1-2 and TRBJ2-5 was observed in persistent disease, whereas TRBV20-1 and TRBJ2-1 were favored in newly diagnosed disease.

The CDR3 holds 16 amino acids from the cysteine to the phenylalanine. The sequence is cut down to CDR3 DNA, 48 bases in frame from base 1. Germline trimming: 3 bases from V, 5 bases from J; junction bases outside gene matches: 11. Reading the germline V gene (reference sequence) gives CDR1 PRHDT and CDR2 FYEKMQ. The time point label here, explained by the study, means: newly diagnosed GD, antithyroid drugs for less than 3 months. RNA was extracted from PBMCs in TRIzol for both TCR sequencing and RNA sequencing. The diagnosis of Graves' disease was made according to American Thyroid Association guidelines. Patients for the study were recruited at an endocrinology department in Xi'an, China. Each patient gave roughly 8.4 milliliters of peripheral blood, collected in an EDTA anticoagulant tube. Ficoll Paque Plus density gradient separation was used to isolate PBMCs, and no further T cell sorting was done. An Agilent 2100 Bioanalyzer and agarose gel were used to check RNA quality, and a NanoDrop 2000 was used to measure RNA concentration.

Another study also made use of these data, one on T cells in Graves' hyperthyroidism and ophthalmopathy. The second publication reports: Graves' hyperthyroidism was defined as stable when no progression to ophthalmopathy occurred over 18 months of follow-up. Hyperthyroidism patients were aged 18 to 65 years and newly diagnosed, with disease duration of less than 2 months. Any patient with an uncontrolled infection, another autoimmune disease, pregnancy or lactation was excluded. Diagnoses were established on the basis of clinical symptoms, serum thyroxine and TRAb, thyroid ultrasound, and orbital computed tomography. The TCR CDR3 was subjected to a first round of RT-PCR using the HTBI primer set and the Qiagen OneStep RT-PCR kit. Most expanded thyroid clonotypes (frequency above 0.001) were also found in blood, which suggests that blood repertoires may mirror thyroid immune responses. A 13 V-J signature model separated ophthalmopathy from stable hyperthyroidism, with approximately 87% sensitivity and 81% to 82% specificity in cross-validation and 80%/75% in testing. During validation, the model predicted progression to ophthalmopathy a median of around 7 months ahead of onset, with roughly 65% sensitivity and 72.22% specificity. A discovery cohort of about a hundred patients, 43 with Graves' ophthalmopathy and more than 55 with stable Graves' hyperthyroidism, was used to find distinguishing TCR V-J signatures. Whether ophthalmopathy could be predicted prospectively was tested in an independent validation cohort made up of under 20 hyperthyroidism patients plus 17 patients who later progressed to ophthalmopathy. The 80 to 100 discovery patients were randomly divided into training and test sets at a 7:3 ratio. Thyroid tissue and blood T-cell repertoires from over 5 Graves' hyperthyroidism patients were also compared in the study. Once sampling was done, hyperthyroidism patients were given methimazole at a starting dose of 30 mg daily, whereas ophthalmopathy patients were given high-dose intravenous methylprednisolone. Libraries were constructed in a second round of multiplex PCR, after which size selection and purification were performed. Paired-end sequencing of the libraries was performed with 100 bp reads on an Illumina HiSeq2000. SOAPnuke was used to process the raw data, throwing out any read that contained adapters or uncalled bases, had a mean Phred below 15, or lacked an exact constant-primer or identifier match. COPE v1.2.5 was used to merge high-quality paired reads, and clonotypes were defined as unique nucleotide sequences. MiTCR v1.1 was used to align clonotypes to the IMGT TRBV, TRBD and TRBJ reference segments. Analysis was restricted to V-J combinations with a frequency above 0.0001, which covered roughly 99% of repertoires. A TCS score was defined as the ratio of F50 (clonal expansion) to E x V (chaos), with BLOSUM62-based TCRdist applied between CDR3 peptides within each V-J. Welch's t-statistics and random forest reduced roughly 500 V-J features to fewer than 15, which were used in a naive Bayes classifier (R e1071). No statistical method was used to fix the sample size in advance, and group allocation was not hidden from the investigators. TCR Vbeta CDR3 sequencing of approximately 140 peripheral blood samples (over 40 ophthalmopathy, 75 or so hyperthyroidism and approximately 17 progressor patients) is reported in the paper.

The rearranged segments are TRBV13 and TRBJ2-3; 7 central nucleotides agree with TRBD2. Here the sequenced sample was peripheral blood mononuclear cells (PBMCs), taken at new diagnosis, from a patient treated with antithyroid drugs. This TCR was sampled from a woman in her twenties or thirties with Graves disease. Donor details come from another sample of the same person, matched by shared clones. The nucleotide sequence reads TGTGCCAGCAGCTTTTGGGGTAGCGGGTATGGAGATACGCAGTATTTT. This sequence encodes CASSFWGSGYGDTQYF.